This entry describes one TCR beta chain. Antigen specificity is unknown. V lost 3 bases, J lost 3 bases, and 11 bases lay in between. Germline lookup yields CDR1 MNHGY and CDR2 SVAAGI. There are 14 residues in the CDR3. There were TCR beta CDR3 regions amplified from RNA transcripts. An initial round of RT-PCR targeting the TCR CDR3 relied on the HTBI primer set. From the multiplex PCR reads, TCRdb called clonotypes with MiXCR, one entry per CDR3 protein. The sample contains some 490,000 distinct CDR3 sequences, about 16% of which appear only once. The data originate from a study of T cells in Graves' hyperthyroidism and ophthalmopathy. Study-wide results and limits: Blood also showed most of the thyroid clonotypes that were expanded above 0.001.

Exclusions: uncontrolled infection, other autoimmune disease, pregnancy, lactation. Clinical symptoms, serum thyroxine and TRAb, thyroid ultrasound and orbital computed tomography together formed the diagnostic basis. Isolation of PBMCs was performed on around 9.7 ml fresh peripheral blood. The sample was blood. This clonotype originated in a woman aged 25 to 45 with Graves' ophthalmopathy. V usage is TRBV6-9 and J usage is TRBJ1-1; no firm D call. The CDR3 here is CASSYEGRYTEAFF. The CDR3 DNA is TGTGCCAGCAGTTACGAGGGCAGGTACACTGAAGCTTTCTTT.